A single sample gave rise to the 10 T cell receptor beta chains below, sequenced in a study of shared clonotypes between healthy human individuals. Naive CD8 cells, CD45RO-negative and positively selected for CCR7, excluded terminally differentiated effector memory CD45RA+ cells. Profiled with immunoSEQ multiplex PCR; TCRdb holds only in-frame clones, not every one. The table has under 2,000,000 clones, about 95% seen once. Source material: naive CD8+ T cells sorted from blood. These receptors were taken from a man aged 18-30 years in good health.

This chain links TRBV7-9 with TRBJ1-6; 10 nucleotides align to TRBD1. CDR1 and CDR2 (germline): SEHNR, FQNEAQ (reference sequence). The CDR3 is made up of 19 amino acids. The J segment lost 1 base and the V segment lost 5 bases, leaving 11 bases of the junction unmatched. CDR3 nucleotides: TGTGCCAGCAGCGCGAACCCCGGGACAGGGGTTTCCTATAATTCACCCCTCCACTTT. It encodes CASSANPGTGVSYNSPLHF.

On this clone: The same CDR3 arises from other DNA sequences in this sample as well. V gene TRBV6-5 combines with J gene TRBJ2-1, with D hard to call. The V gene lost 4 bases and the J gene lost 7 bases, with 5 bases spanning the gap. This CDR3 region has 11 residues. Germline lookup yields CDR1 MNHEY and CDR2 SVGAGI. In nucleotides, the CDR3 is TGTGCCAGCAGTTCACTTAATGAGCAGTTCTTC. Protein: CASSSLNEQFF.

The chain has TRBV6-5 and TRBJ2-3; D ambiguous. The V end was cut by 5 bases, the J end by 5 bases, with 11 bases between. Germline values: CDR1 MNHEY, CDR2 SVGAGI. The CDR3 sequence is 13 residues long. The chain's CDR3 is CASSPYSVDTQYF. The DNA of the CDR3 is TGTGCCAGCAGTCCATACAGCGTAGATACGCAGTATTTT.

This CDR3 reads CARLYEQYF. CDR3 nucleotide sequence: TGTGCCAGACTATACGAGCAGTACTTC. The chain combines TRBV7-6 with TRBJ2-7; D unclear. The V end lost 9 bases, the J end lost 4 bases, and 4 bases lay between the germline ends. CDR3 length: 9 amino acids. Germline V gene data show CDR1 as SGHVS and CDR2 as FNYEAQ.

This chain connects TRBV7-9 to TRBJ2-2, with 15 bases lining up with TRBD2. V dropped 5 bases and J dropped 0; count of bases not matched to a gene: 4. This CDR3 spans 18 amino acids. Germline CDR1 SEHNR, CDR2 FQNEAQ (reference sequence). In DNA, the CDR3 is TGTGCCAGCAGCCCCGGACTAGCGGGAGGGCCGAACACCGGGGAGCTGTTTTTT. This gives the protein CASSPGLAGGPNTGELFF.

The table lists this clone with a few counts. The chain employs TRBV5-4 and TRBJ1-1; a weak D match, TRBD1 (6 bases). V gave up 10 bases and J gave up 0 bases, with 10 bases separating them. The CDR3 consists of 12 residues. The germline V gene has CDR1 SGHNT and CDR2 YYREEE (reference sequence). The CDR3 bases are TGTGCCGCGGGGGCAGTGAACACTGAAGCTTTCTTT. Translation gives CAAGAVNTEAFF.

This chain links TRBV2 with TRBJ2-1, with D uncertain. The CDR3 has 12 amino acids. The V gene lost 0 bases and the J gene lost 10 bases, with 7 bases spanning the gap. The germline gives CDR1 SNHLY, CDR2 FYNNEI. The DNA for the CDR3 is TGTGCCAGCAGTGAAGCGCTGGGGGAGCAGTTCTTC. The encoded protein is CASSEALGEQFF. Together with reference TRBV2 and TRBJ2-1, the CDR3 gives the full variable domain: EPEVTQTPSHQVTQMGQEVILRCVPISNHLYFYWYRQILGQKVEFLVSFYNNEISEKSEIFDDQFSVERPDGSNFTLKIRSTKLEDSAMYFCASSEALGEQFFGPGTRLTVL.

V usage is TRBV25-1 and J usage is TRBJ1-3, with D tentatively TRBD1 (5 bases). Germline CDR1 reads MGHDK; CDR2 reads SYGVNS. This CDR3 has 14 amino acids. Trimming stripped 3 bases from V and 4 bases from J, with 10 bases between. The CDR3 here is CASSDSGGGNTIYF. CDR3 DNA sequence: TGTGCCAGCAGTGATTCGGGGGGGGGAAACACCATATATTTT.

This chain uses TRBV27 with TRBJ2-2; no definite D call. Trimming pared 5 bases from V and 0 bases from J, leaving 10 bases between. The CDR3 is 15 residues long. The V gene's germline CDR1 is MNHEY and CDR2 SMNVEV (reference sequence). The CDR3 sequence: CASSRQTANTGELFF. The CDR3 DNA reads as TGTGCCAGCAGTAGGCAAACGGCGAACACCGGGGAGCTGTTTTTT.

Of note for this clone: Other DNA sequences of this sample code for an identical CDR3. The rearrangement joins TRBV27 to TRBJ2-7; 7 bases map to TRBD2. In germline, CDR1 is MNHEY, CDR2 SMNVEV (reference sequence). This CDR3 comprises 14 residues. V lost 3 bases to trimming and J lost 1 base; unmatched junction nucleotides: 3. CDR3 loop: CASSLWGGSYEQYF. In nucleotides, the CDR3 is TGTGCCAGCAGTTTGTGGGGGGGGTCCTACGAGCAGTACTTC.